This TCR beta chain was recorded in a study of PD-1 blockade in classical Hodgkin lymphoma. CDR1 is SGHTA and CDR2 is FQGNSA in the germline V gene. V was shortened by 9 bases and J by 5 bases, with 28 bases between the two germline ends. The CDR3 spans 17 residues. Brentuximab vedotin exposure varied among the patients, all of whom had relapsed after autologous stem cell transplantation. Profiling relied on immunoSEQ multiplex PCR, and the TCRdb table lists in-frame clones only, not all of them. The repertoire includes some 12,000 clones, around four fifths of them detected once, and approximately 5% sits in the top ten.

The chain couples TRBV7-2 to TRBJ1-2; D is undetermined. The TCR originated in a human donor with classical Hodgkin lymphoma. The input for sequencing was peripheral blood mononuclear cells (PBMCs), taken before the second cycle of nivolumab. The CDR3 sequence: CASLPQGQAGPIYGYTF. CDR3 sequence (DNA): TGTGCCAGTCTACCTCAAGGGCAGGCCGGACCCATATATGGCTACACCTTC.